Shown below are 27 T cell receptor beta chains from a single sample sequenced in a study of response to subunit inactivated influenza vaccine. TCRdb reprocessed the RT-PCR reads with MiXCR, giving one entry per CDR3 protein. The table shows about 530,000 distinct CDR3 sequences, with 10% to 15% occurring only once. Sequencing was performed on PBMCs from blood, taken more than 35 days after vaccination. The receptors shown here come from a man between 50 and 59 years old who received an inactivated influenza vaccine.

This clonotype turned up a few times. The V gene is TRBV7-9, the J gene TRBJ2-7; D might be TRBD2 (5 bases). This CDR3 has 13 residues. V was cut by 4 bases and J by 6 bases, with 13 bases left in between. The germline gives CDR1 SEHNR, CDR2 FQNEAQ (reference sequence). For the CDR3, the DNA is TGTGCCAGCAGCTCGGGTACGGGGTCCGAGCAGTACTTC. Translated: CASSSGTGSEQYF.

This clonotype was seen repeatedly, ten times or more. V gene TRBV12-3 or TRBV12-4 combines with J gene TRBJ1-2; 8 bases agree with TRBD1. The ends lost 6 bases at V and 7 bases at J; junction bases unmatched: 10. CDR3 length: 14 amino acids. CDR3 sequence (DNA): TGTGCCAGCAGGCCAGGGGGCCATTTAGGTGGCTACACCTTC. Protein: CASRPGGHLGGYTF.

This clonotype was recorded many times. V gene TRBV20-1 combines with J gene TRBJ2-7, with D hard to call. CDR1 is DFQATT and CDR2 is SNEGSKA in the germline V gene (reference sequence). Trimming pared 1 base from V and 0 bases from J, leaving 13 bases between. The CDR3 is made up of 15 amino acids. For the CDR3, the DNA is TGCAGTGCTAGAGGAGACAATCCTCGCTCCTACGAGCAGTACTTC. Its protein is CSARGDNPRSYEQYF.

V and J are TRBV12-3 or TRBV12-4 and TRBJ2-7, with a weak D call TRBD1 (5 bases). The CDR3 runs to 14 residues. Trimming took off 5 bases at V and 3 bases at J, with 14 bases between the two ends. The CDR3 loop reads CASSPRTGFYEQYF. CDR3 sequence (DNA): TGTGCCAGCAGTCCACGAACAGGATTCTACGAGCAGTACTTC.

J is TRBJ2-3 and V is TRBV5-1; 7 bases are shared with TRBD1. The CDR3 is 15 amino acids. Germline CDR1 reads SGHRS; CDR2 reads YFSETQ. Trimming took 5 bases from V and 2 from J; bases not matched to a gene: 8. The CDR3: CASRHRGTLTDTQYF. Written as DNA, the CDR3 is TGCGCCAGCAGACACAGGGGCACCCTCACAGATACGCAGTATTTT.

Comment on this clonotype: One junction end does not reproduce the germline sequence, and a read error may be involved. V is TRBV20-1 and J is TRBJ2-7, with TRBD2 matching 7 bases. Germline V gene lookup returns CDR1 DFQATT and CDR2 SNEGSKA (reference sequence). The length of the CDR3 is 11 residues. The CDR3 protein is CSQRGTYGQYF. As DNA, the CDR3 is TGCAGCCAGCGGGGTACCTACGGGCAGTACTTC.

This clonotype has at least ten counts. The chain uses TRBV28 and TRBJ2-1; D is unresolved. The germline gives CDR1 MDHEN, CDR2 SYDVKM. V was shortened by 6 bases and J by 8 bases, with 17 bases between the two germline ends. This CDR3 contains 14 residues. The chain's CDR3 is CASSPDPSVYEQFF. DNA for the CDR3: TGTGCCAGCAGCCCGGACCCCTCGGTCTATGAGCAGTTCTTC.

This clonotype has just a few counts. The CDR3 reads CATSRVTGTTDTQYF. CDR3 nucleotides: TGTGCCACCAGCAGAGTGACAGGGACCACAGATACGCAGTATTTT. The chain uses TRBV15 and TRBJ2-3; 7 bases are a match to TRBD1. V shed 1 base, J shed 2 bases, and the junction held 3 bases outside the gene matches. This CDR3 is built from 15 residues. Germline CDR1 and CDR2: LNHNV and YYDKDF (reference sequence).

V and J are TRBV7-2 and TRBJ2-3; maybe TRBD2 (5 bases). Trimming left V 7 bases short and J 0 bases short, with 11 bases between. The CDR3 is 14 amino acids. The germline V gene has CDR1 SGHTA and CDR2 FQGNSA. This CDR3 is CASNGGTSTDTQYF. CDR3 nucleotide sequence: TGTGCCAGCAACGGAGGTACTAGCACAGATACGCAGTATTTT.

This clonotype turned up a few times. The chain combines TRBV4-2 with TRBJ2-7; tentative D call: TRBD1 (6 bases). This CDR3 has 12 residues. Germline V CDR1 and CDR2: LGHNA, YNFKEQ. V shed 8 bases and J shed 2 bases, with 10 bases lying between them. CDR3 sequence reads: CASGDTTYEQYF. The CDR3 DNA sequence: TGTGCCAGCGGGGACACTACCTACGAGCAGTACTTC.

This chain uses TRBV29-1 with TRBJ2-3, with D possibly TRBD1 on 5 matching bases. Germline assignment: CDR1 SQVTM and CDR2 ANQGSEA. CDR3 size: 13 residues. V was pared by 4 bases and J by 2 bases, with 10 bases between. DNA for the CDR3: TGCAGCGTTGTCAGGGATTTCACAGATACGCAGTATTTT. Translated, it gives CSVVRDFTDTQYF.

The chain links TRBV12-3 or TRBV12-4 to TRBJ1-6; 8 bases map to TRBD1. V gave up 1 base and J gave up 7 bases; unmatched junction bases: 6. This CDR3 comprises 16 residues. As DNA, the CDR3 is TGTGCCAGCAGTTTAGAGGGACAGGTCGAAAATTCACCCCTCCACTTT. Encoded protein: CASSLEGQVENSPLHF.

This clonotype was seen more than once but under ten times. This chain joins TRBV5-5 and TRBJ2-7, with 11 positions matching TRBD1. Germline CDR1 reads SGHKS; CDR2 reads YYEKEE (reference sequence). V lost 4 bases and J lost 4; bases outside the gene matches: 10. The CDR3 covers 16 residues. CDR3 sequence: CASSTQAGTGGYEQYF. The CDR3 nucleotides read TGTGCCAGCAGCACTCAAGCTGGGACAGGGGGTTACGAGCAGTACTTC.

This clonotype has only a few counts. The rearrangement uses TRBV3-1 and TRBJ2-7; the match to TRBD2 covers 8 bases. Germline assignment: CDR1 LGHDT and CDR2 YNNKEL (reference sequence). The CDR3 loop spans 15 amino acids. J gave up 5 bases and V 4 bases, and 10 bases lay outside the gene matches. Written as DNA, the CDR3 is TGTGCCAGCAGCCTTCGGTCGGGAGGGGCCGACGAGCAGTACTTC. This translates into CASSLRSGGADEQYF.

This chain joins TRBV5-1 and TRBJ2-7, with TRBD2 matching over 12 bases. V was clipped by 4 bases and J by 3 bases; unmatched bases: 2. The CDR3 runs to 14 residues. CDR1 is SGHRS and CDR2 is YFSETQ in the germline V gene. The CDR3 reads CASSGLAGFYEQYF. In DNA, the CDR3 is TGCGCCAGCAGCGGACTAGCGGGATTCTACGAGCAGTACTTC.

This chain connects TRBV6-1 to TRBJ2-7; 8 bases map to TRBD1. Trimming took 11 bases from V and 2 from J; bases not matched to a gene: 8. In germline, CDR1 is MNHNS, CDR2 SASEGT. There are 13 residues in the CDR3. The CDR3 sequence is CAVVGQGTYEQYF. Written as DNA, the CDR3 is TGTGCCGTGGTAGGACAGGGCACCTACGAGCAGTACTTC.

This clonotype came up a few times. Compared with germline, one end of the junction differs, possibly owing to a read error. The chain is built from TRBV12-3 or TRBV12-4 and TRBJ2-2, with 8 bases identical to TRBD2. This CDR3 is 14 amino acids long. The CDR3, as DNA: TGTGCCGTGGGACTAGAAACAAACACAGGGGAGCTGTTTTTT. This gives the protein CAVGLETNTGELFF.

In this sample, this clonotype turned up a few times. The chain has TRBV2 and TRBJ2-7; TRBD1 agrees at 7 bases. CDR3 length equals 13 residues. Germline CDR1 SNHLY, CDR2 FYNNEI. The V and J ends lost 10 bases and 6 bases, in that order; junction bases with no gene match: 12. The CDR3 spells CATSRGNNGEQYF. CDR3 nucleotide sequence: TGTGCCACCAGCAGGGGGAATAATGGCGAGCAGTACTTC.

This sequence joins TRBV5-1 and TRBJ2-6, with D tentatively TRBD1 (6 bases). CDR1 is SGHRS, CDR2 YFSETQ, per germline. There are 15 residues in the CDR3. Trimming left V 8 bases short and J 0 bases short, with 12 bases between. The CDR3 bases are TGCGCCAGTATGACAGGCGACTCTGGGGCCAACGTCCTGACTTTC. Its protein is CASMTGDSGANVLTF.

The rearrangement uses TRBV7-9 and TRBJ1-4; D is ambiguous. The CDR3 length is 13 residues. Trimming pared 1 base from V and 8 bases from J, leaving 8 bases between. Germline values: CDR1 SEHNR, CDR2 FQNEAQ (reference sequence). The CDR3 sequence is CASSLESVEKLFF. For the CDR3, the DNA is TGTGCCAGCAGCTTAGAGAGTGTGGAAAAACTGTTTTTT.

This sequence joins TRBV20-1 and TRBJ1-2, with D maybe TRBD1 (5 bases). The CDR3 has 15 amino acids. With 0 bases removed from V and 7 bases from J, the gap between germline ends came to 18 bases. Per germline, CDR1 DFQATT and CDR2 SNEGSKA (reference sequence). CDR3 sequence (DNA): TGCAGTGCTAGAGATCGGGGCGGATTAGGGAGTGGCTACACCTTC. Residues: CSARDRGGLGSGYTF.

The rearrangement uses TRBV5-1 and TRBJ1-1, with D possibly TRBD1 on 6 matching bases. The CDR3 runs to 13 residues. V lost 3 bases, J lost 7 bases, and 13 bases lay in between. Germline CDR1 and CDR2: SGHRS and YFSETQ. The CDR3 coding sequence is TGCGCCAGCAGCTCCGGACAGAAAGATGAAGCTTTCTTT. It encodes CASSSGQKDEAFF.

The genes are TRBV10-1 and TRBJ1-2; 7 bases align to TRBD1. Germline trimming cut 6 bases from V and 5 bases from J; bases unmatched to any gene: 18. There are 17 residues in the CDR3. Looked up from germline, CDR1 is WNHNN and CDR2 is SYGVQD (reference sequence). CDR3 protein: CASSHEIPWTGLYGYTF. The CDR3 coding sequence is TGCGCCAGCAGCCATGAAATCCCCTGGACAGGCTTATATGGCTACACCTTC.

The J gene is TRBJ2-5, the V gene TRBV7-6; TRBD2 matches 9 bases. Trimming at V came to 5 bases and at J to 4 bases, leaving 11 bases not matched to a gene. The CDR3 has 16 amino acids. Germline CDR1 SGHVS, CDR2 FNYEAQ. CDR3 loop: CASSRRLAEKVETQYF. CDR3 DNA: TGTGCCAGCAGCCGTCGACTAGCGGAGAAGGTAGAGACCCAGTACTTC.

This clonotype was picked up many times. The chain couples TRBV4-2 to TRBJ2-5; D ambiguous. Germline V gene sequence: CDR1 LGHNA, CDR2 YNFKEQ. The CDR3 covers 13 residues. With 0 bases removed from V and 2 bases from J, the gap between germline ends came to 4 bases. CDR3 protein: CASSQDPQETQYF. The CDR3, as DNA: TGTGCCAGCAGCCAAGATCCGCAAGAGACCCAGTACTTC.

In its sample, this clonotype was seen many times. V gene TRBV4-1 combines with J gene TRBJ1-5; no reliable D call. The CDR3 length is 13 residues. Trimming pared 4 bases from V and 9 bases from J, leaving 13 bases between. CDR1 and CDR2 (germline): MGHRA, YSYEKL. The CDR3 loop reads CASSPDPRRPQHF. DNA of the CDR3: TGCGCCAGCAGCCCTGACCCCCGGCGGCCCCAGCATTTT.

This chain uses TRBV27 with TRBJ2-5; possibly TRBD1 for D (5 bases). CDR1 MNHEY and CDR2 SMNVEV come from the germline V gene (reference sequence). This CDR3 is 15 amino acids long. Trimming left V 4 bases short and J 5 bases short, with 17 bases between. CDR3 DNA: TGTGCCAGCAGTTCATTCCCCCCGACAGTGGAGACCCAGTACTTC. Translation gives CASSSFPPTVETQYF.